Below are 26 T cell receptor beta chains sequenced from a single sample in a study of blood T cells in healthy people across ages. For the second PCR, which ran for about 6 to 11 cycles, a sample-barcoded 5' primer and a J-beta primer mix were used. TCRdb ran MiXCR on the 5' RACE reads and lists one entry per CDR3 protein. The sample lists about 680,000 distinct CDR3 sequences, 45% to 50% occurring once. Sequenced: blood. The receptors stem from a woman in her sixties or seventies in good health.

The chain recombines TRBV6-5 with TRBJ2-7; 12 nucleotides align to TRBD2. This CDR3 spans 13 amino acids. J was trimmed by 7 bases and V by 6 bases; bases with no gene match: 4. Germline values: CDR1 MNHEY, CDR2 SVGAGI. The CDR3 loop is CASSRLAGGEQYF. The CDR3 DNA reads as TGTGCCAGCAGCCGCCTAGCGGGAGGGGAGCAGTACTTC.

V is TRBV7-3 and J is TRBJ2-5, with 11 bases fitting TRBD2. This CDR3 comprises 18 residues. V lost 1 base, J lost 11 bases, and 18 bases stayed unmatched. Germline CDR1 reads SGHTA; CDR2 reads FQGTGA. CDR3 protein: CASSLRGVAGGPYNEQYF. In DNA form, the CDR3 reads TGTGCCAGCAGCTTAAGAGGGGTAGCGGGAGGGCCGTACAATGAGCAGTACTTC.

The J gene is TRBJ1-5, the V gene TRBV27; tentative D call: TRBD1 (5 bases). Germline V gene lookup returns CDR1 MNHEY and CDR2 SMNVEV (reference sequence). V lost 2 bases to trimming and J lost 0 bases, with 14 bases between them. The CDR3 sequence is 17 residues long. The DNA for the CDR3 is TGTGCCAGCAGTTTACGAGGGAGGGGCGATAGCAATCAGCCCCAGCATTTT. Amino acid sequence: CASSLRGRGDSNQPQHF.

This clonotype was recorded a few times. The rearrangement joins TRBV24-1 to TRBJ2-7; D possibly corresponds to TRBD2 (5 bases). The germline gives CDR1 KGHDR, CDR2 SFDVKD. This CDR3 is built from 15 residues. The ends were cut back, 0 bases at V and 3 bases at J, with 11 bases in the middle. The CDR3 spells CATSDLRAGRYEQYF. As DNA, the CDR3 is TGTGCCACCAGTGATTTGAGGGCGGGCCGCTACGAGCAGTACTTC.

In its sample, this clonotype was seen a few times. V usage is TRBV5-1 and J usage is TRBJ1-4; 8 nucleotides line up with TRBD1. With 4 bases clipped from V and 4 bases from J, the junction kept 6 bases outside the gene matches. The CDR3 loop spans 15 amino acids. In germline, CDR1 is SGHRS, CDR2 YFSETQ. Here the CDR3 reads CASSHYRGNNEKLFF. In nucleotides, the CDR3 is TGCGCCAGCAGCCATTACAGGGGGAATAATGAAAAACTGTTTTTT.

The V gene is TRBV5-1, the J gene TRBJ2-7; a weak D match, TRBD1 (6 bases). CDR1 is SGHRS and CDR2 is YFSETQ in the germline V gene. The V end was cut by 2 bases, the J end by 3 bases, with 12 bases between. The CDR3 loop spans 14 amino acids. DNA for the CDR3: TGCGCCAGCAGCTTACAACAGGGAATCTACGAGCAGTACTTC. It is translated as CASSLQQGIYEQYF.

This chain uses TRBV5-6 with TRBJ2-4; the match to TRBD1 covers 7 bases. CDR1 and CDR2 from the germline V gene are SGHDT and YYEEEE. Losses at the gene ends were 3 bases for V and 4 bases for J; bases not matched to a gene: 1. The CDR3 covers 13 residues. The DNA of the CDR3 is TGTGCCAGCAGCTCGGGACAGAAAAACATTCAGTACTTC. It codes for CASSSGQKNIQYF.

The J gene is TRBJ1-1, the V gene TRBV20-1; maybe TRBD1 (5 bases). Germline CDR1 reads DFQATT; CDR2 reads SNEGSKA (reference sequence). CDR3 length: 14 residues. Trimming removed 6 bases at V and 0 bases at J, with 14 bases between. CDR3 bases: TGCAGTGCCCGAAGACAGTACATGAACACTGAAGCTTTCTTT. Translation: CSARRQYMNTEAFF.

The rearrangement uses TRBV10-3 and TRBJ2-2; D ambiguous. V was shortened by 2 bases and J by 5 bases, with 3 bases between the two germline ends. Germline CDR1 and CDR2: ENHRY and SYGVKD. The CDR3 runs to 12 residues. CDR3 coding DNA: TGTGCCATCAGTGAGAGGACCGGGGAGCTGTTTTTT. It specifies CAISERTGELFF.

The chain is built from TRBV7-2 and TRBJ2-3, with D possibly TRBD1 on 5 matching bases. The V gene lost 2 bases and the J gene lost 2 bases, with 8 bases spanning the gap. CDR3 length: 14 amino acids. Germline V CDR1 and CDR2: SGHTA, FQGNSA. CDR3 DNA: TGTGCCAGCAGCTTAATAGGGGCCACAGATACGCAGTATTTT. Translation: CASSLIGATDTQYF.

The chain couples TRBV4-2 to TRBJ2-2; D may be TRBD2 (5 bases). CDR3 size: 20 residues. V was pared by 1 base and J by 1 base, with 22 bases between. Germline CDR1 reads LGHNA; CDR2 reads YNFKEQ. The CDR3 sequence: CASSQGAYAGVIGNTGELFF. The DNA of the CDR3 is TGTGCCAGCAGCCAAGGAGCCTACGCGGGTGTTATCGGGAACACCGGGGAGCTGTTTTTT.

This clonotype was detected a few times. The chain employs TRBV15 and TRBJ2-5; D assignment may be TRBD1 or TRBD2 (6 bases each). CDR1 is LNHNV, CDR2 YYDKDF, per germline (reference sequence). The length of the CDR3 is 15 residues. Deletions cut 0 bases from V and 3 bases from J, with 11 bases between. The chain's CDR3 is CATSRDSRGEETQYF. DNA of the CDR3: TGTGCCACCAGCAGAGATTCGAGGGGGGAAGAGACCCAGTACTTC.

The CDR3 DNA is TGCGCCAGCAGCTTGCCACAGGGGAACTATGGCTACACCTTC. Encoded protein: CASSLPQGNYGYTF. This chain connects TRBV5-1 to TRBJ1-2; 7 bases match TRBD1. Germline trimming cut 1 base from V and 2 bases from J; bases unmatched to any gene: 2. Germline assignment: CDR1 SGHRS and CDR2 YFSETQ. The CDR3 has 14 residues.

The chain carries TRBV4-1 and TRBJ2-4; the match to TRBD2 covers 7 bases. Germline trimming cut 1 base from V and 0 bases from J; bases unmatched to any gene: 6. The CDR3 length is 17 residues. CDR1 MGHRA and CDR2 YSYEKL come from the germline V gene. The CDR3 region is CASSQVKAGLAKNIQYF. The CDR3 nucleotides read TGCGCCAGCAGCCAAGTTAAAGCGGGACTAGCCAAAAACATTCAGTACTTC.

This clonotype was counted at least ten times. The J gene is TRBJ2-5, the V gene TRBV20-1, with 15 bases identical to TRBD2. This CDR3 contains 13 residues. V gave up 8 bases and J gave up 11 bases; unmatched junction bases: 9. Germline V gives CDR1 DFQATT, CDR2 SNEGSKA (reference sequence). The CDR3, as DNA: TGCAGTACCGGGACTAGCGGGAGGTTTGAGCAGTACTTC. This translates into CSTGTSGRFEQYF.

This clonotype showed up just a few times. The chain employs TRBV29-1 and TRBJ2-1; weak D call: TRBD2 (6 bases). Trimming left V 3 bases short and J 8 bases short, with 14 bases between. The CDR3 is made up of 13 amino acids. Germline V gives CDR1 SQVTM, CDR2 ANQGSEA. DNA of the CDR3: TGCAGCGTTGATTACGGGAGTAGAGATGAGCAGTTCTTC. This encodes CSVDYGSRDEQFF.

This rearrangement joins TRBV6-2 or TRBV6-3 to TRBJ2-5; D gene unclear. The germline CDR1 and CDR2 sequences are MNHEY and SVGEGT. V was cut by 6 bases and J by 5 bases, with 10 bases left in between. The CDR3 has 12 residues. DNA of the CDR3: TGTGCCAGCAGCCCCGCGGATGAGACCCAGTACTTC. Protein: CASSPADETQYF.

The chain employs TRBV27 and TRBJ2-7; 7 bases match TRBD2. Germline CDR1 and CDR2: MNHEY and SMNVEV (reference sequence). The CDR3 is 17 residues long. V shed 3 bases and J 7 bases; nucleotides not matched to a gene: 18. The CDR3 is CASSLLRSGAAYNEQYF. The DNA of the CDR3 is TGTGCCAGCAGTTTGCTACGGAGCGGGGCGGCCTACAATGAGCAGTACTTC.

The chain joins TRBV20-1 to TRBJ2-7; 9 bases are a match to TRBD1. CDR1 DFQATT and CDR2 SNEGSKA come from the germline V gene (reference sequence). Trimming at V came to 6 bases and at J to 3 bases, leaving 6 bases not matched to a gene. This CDR3 is 13 amino acids long. This CDR3 reads CSAPGQGNYEQYF. The CDR3 region has the DNA TGCAGTGCACCGGGACAGGGTAACTACGAGCAGTACTTC.

This chain connects TRBV10-3 to TRBJ2-5; D is unclear. CDR3 length: 13 residues. V lost 3 bases to trimming and J lost 3 bases, with 8 bases between them. The germline gives CDR1 ENHRY, CDR2 SYGVKD. The CDR3 region has the DNA TGTGCCATCAGTGAAGTCCGGGAAGAGACCCAGTACTTC. Amino acid sequence: CAISEVREETQYF.

The chain links TRBV24-1 to TRBJ2-5, with D perhaps TRBD1 (6 bases). Trimming stripped 5 bases from V and 5 bases from J, with 17 bases between. Germline CDR1 KGHDR, CDR2 SFDVKD. The CDR3 runs 15 residues. CDR3 loop: CATSGSAGAGETQYF. CDR3 DNA: TGTGCCACCAGTGGATCAGCAGGGGCCGGGGAGACCCAGTACTTC.

The chain recombines TRBV7-9 with TRBJ2-3; possibly TRBD1 or TRBD2 for D (5 bases each). CDR1 is SEHNR, CDR2 FQNEAQ, per germline (reference sequence). The V gene lost 8 bases and the J gene lost 3 bases, with 21 bases spanning the gap. The CDR3 totals 16 residues. The CDR3 here is CASSDRPAGGTDTQYF. CDR3 nucleotide sequence: TGTGCCAGCTCAGACAGACCAGCAGGAGGTACAGATACGCAGTATTTT.

The table lists this clonotype with a few counts. V is TRBV20-1 and J is TRBJ2-3, with 7 nucleotides matching TRBD2. Germline CDR1 DFQATT, CDR2 SNEGSKA (reference sequence). V lost 6 bases and J lost 4; bases outside the gene matches: 7. The CDR3 runs 13 residues. Here the CDR3 DNA reads TGCAGTGCCATTGGCGGGAGTGCAGATACGCAGTATTTT. It yields the protein CSAIGGSADTQYF.

The chain combines TRBV20-1 with TRBJ2-7; D is perhaps TRBD2 (5 bases). This CDR3 has 12 amino acids. Trimming removed 4 bases from V and 3 bases from J, with 10 bases in between. Per the germline V gene, CDR1 is DFQATT and CDR2 is SNEGSKA (reference sequence). The CDR3 is CSATEGNYEQYF. The DNA for the CDR3 is TGCAGTGCTACCGAGGGAAACTACGAGCAGTACTTC.

The chain employs TRBV5-1 and TRBJ2-5; either TRBD1 or TRBD2 may fit D (5 bases each). Germline V lookup: CDR1 SGHRS, CDR2 YFSETQ. The CDR3 consists of 16 residues. V dropped 3 bases and J dropped 2 bases, with 17 bases sitting between them. CDR3 sequence reads: CASSSGPGVAQETQYF. The DNA of the CDR3 is TGCGCCAGCAGCTCGGGACCCGGCGTCGCACAAGAGACCCAGTACTTC.

This clonotype was seen a handful of times. The chain couples TRBV29-1 to TRBJ2-1; 12 bases align to TRBD2. The germline gives CDR1 SQVTM, CDR2 ANQGSEA. With V trimmed by 4 bases and J by 7 bases, 8 bases remained unmatched. The CDR3 length is 15 residues. CDR3 residues: CSVGKLAGGWNEQFF. The DNA of the CDR3 is TGCAGCGTTGGAAAACTAGCGGGAGGTTGGAATGAGCAGTTCTTC.